Below are 15 T cell receptor beta chains sequenced from a single sample in a study of blood T cell repertoires in COVID-19. TCRdb's table, derived via immunoSEQ multiplex PCR, lists solely in-frame clones and lacks some. The profile covers 72,000 or so clones, with 75% to 95% appearing a single time and less than 0.85% taken by the ten largest. Sequencing was performed on peripheral blood. These TCRs come from a woman older than 75 with acute or convalescent COVID-19.

This sequence joins TRBV12-5 and TRBJ2-7; 10 positions match TRBD1. V was clipped by 5 bases and J by 1 base; unmatched bases: 5. CDR1 and CDR2 (germline): LGHNT, FRNRAP. The CDR3 has 15 residues. The CDR3 DNA reads as TGTGCTAGTGGTGGGCCGGGACAGGGGTCCTACGAGCAGTACTTC. Protein sequence: CASGGPGQGSYEQYF.

The chain is built from TRBV6-5 and TRBJ1-6; D is undetermined. The V end lost 6 bases, the J end lost 0 bases, and 3 bases lay between the germline ends. Germline values: CDR1 MNHEY, CDR2 SVGAGI. This CDR3 contains 13 residues. The CDR3 region is CASRSSYNSPLHF. For the CDR3, the DNA is TGTGCCAGCAGGAGCTCCTATAATTCACCCCTCCACTTT.

The V gene is TRBV6-6, the J gene TRBJ1-4; 8 nucleotides line up with TRBD1. Germline assignment: CDR1 MNHNY and CDR2 SVGAGI (reference sequence). Losses at the gene ends were 4 bases for V and 3 bases for J; bases not matched to a gene: 4. This CDR3 comprises 15 residues. The CDR3, as DNA: TGTGCCAGCAGTTGGACAGGGCGATCTAATGAAAAACTGTTTTTT. It yields the protein CASSWTGRSNEKLFF.

The chain uses TRBV6-5 and TRBJ2-3; TRBD1 might be the D (5 bases). Trimming took 7 bases from V and 7 from J, leaving 18 bases between them. Germline-derived CDR1 and CDR2 are MNHEY and SVGAGI. The CDR3 sequence is 14 residues long. The CDR3 is CASNPDSAVNTQYF. The DNA for the CDR3 is TGTGCCAGCAACCCAGACAGTGCAGTAAATACGCAGTATTTT.

The rearrangement links TRBV4-1 to TRBJ2-3; D is unresolved. The CDR3 is 14 amino acids. Germline assignment: CDR1 MGHRA and CDR2 YSYEKL. Trimming pared 1 base from V and 5 bases from J, leaving 10 bases between. Here the CDR3 reads CASSQARLQDTQYF. The CDR3, as DNA: TGCGCCAGCAGCCAAGCTCGACTTCAAGATACGCAGTATTTT.

V gene TRBV3-1 (or the pseudogene TRBV3-2) combines with J gene TRBJ2-3, with TRBD2 matching 14 bases. J gave up 4 bases and V 2 bases, and 8 bases lay outside the gene matches. Germline V gives CDR1 LGHDT, CDR2 YNNKEL (reference sequence). This CDR3 is built from 18 residues. This CDR3 reads CASSQKWGLAGVADTQYF. The CDR3 DNA reads as TGTGCCAGCAGCCAAAAGTGGGGACTAGCGGGAGTGGCAGATACGCAGTATTTT.

This chain joins TRBV7-3 and TRBJ2-5; 9 nucleotides align to TRBD2. J was trimmed by 5 bases and V by 4 bases; bases with no gene match: 14. The CDR3 consists of 17 residues. Per the germline V gene, CDR1 is SGHTA and CDR2 is FQGTGA. The CDR3 loop reads CASSSIAGVTGLETQYF. The CDR3, as DNA: TGTGCCAGCAGCTCCATAGCGGGAGTGACCGGTTTGGAGACCCAGTACTTC.

V is TRBV7-9 and J is TRBJ2-6; perhaps TRBD1 as D (5 bases). V lost 5 bases to trimming and J lost 2 bases, with 10 bases between them. The CDR3 runs 15 residues. Germline V CDR1 and CDR2: SEHNR, FQNEAQ (reference sequence). CDR3 DNA sequence: TGTGCCAGCAGCCCCGAGACAGCTGGGGCCAACGTCCTGACTTTC. It specifies CASSPETAGANVLTF.

V is TRBV6-1 and J is TRBJ2-5; D perhaps matches TRBD1 (6 bases). This CDR3 has 14 amino acids. CDR1 is MNHNS, CDR2 SASEGT, per germline. Trimming stripped 3 bases from V and 4 bases from J, with 12 bases between. CDR3 protein: CASSDRGWAETQYF. In DNA, the CDR3 is TGTGCCAGCAGTGACAGGGGATGGGCAGAGACCCAGTACTTC.

This clone has a single count. The chain carries TRBV18 and TRBJ2-3, with D unresolved. This CDR3 contains 15 residues. The germline CDR1 and CDR2 sequences are KGHSH and LQKENI. The V and J ends lost 2 bases and 0 bases respectively, with 9 bases between them. CDR3 in amino acids: CASSPRSASTDTQYF. In DNA, the CDR3 is TGTGCCAGCTCACCAAGGAGCGCAAGCACAGATACGCAGTATTTT.

This sequence joins TRBV15 and TRBJ2-7, with 9 bases that match TRBD1. V trimming: 0 bases; J trimming: 2 bases; junction bases outside the gene matches: 8. Germline loops: CDR1 LNHNV, CDR2 YYDKDF (reference sequence). This CDR3 has 17 amino acids. The CDR3 DNA is TGTGCCACCAGCAGAGATCGGGGGACAGGGTATGCCTACGAGCAGTACTTC. Its translation is CATSRDRGTGYAYEQYF.

The rearrangement uses TRBV24-1 and TRBJ2-6, with D perhaps matching TRBD1 (7 bases). Germline V CDR1 and CDR2: KGHDR, SFDVKD. The CDR3 contains 21 residues. V lost 3 bases, J lost 0 bases, and 23 bases lay in between. As DNA, the CDR3 is TGTGCCACCAGTGATGACAGGGACAGCCACCCGGGACTCTCTGGGGCCAACGTCCTGACTTTC. Translation gives CATSDDRDSHPGLSGANVLTF.

Here the CDR3 reads CASSLRGHSSGYGYTF. In DNA form, the CDR3 reads TGTGCCAGCAGCTTAAGGGGACACTCGTCGGGCTATGGCTACACCTTC. The chain recombines TRBV7-8 with TRBJ1-2; perhaps TRBD1 as D (6 bases). Trimming left V 2 bases short and J 4 bases short, with 17 bases between. CDR3 length equals 16 residues. Germline V lookup: CDR1 SGHVS, CDR2 FQNEAQ. The variable domain in full, with the rest retrieved from reference TRBV7-8 and TRBJ1-2, is GAGVSQSPRYKVAKRGQDVALRCDPISGHVSLFWYQQALGQGPEFLTYFQNEAQLDKSGLPSDRFFAERPEGSVSTLKIQRTQQEDSAVYLCASSLRGHSSGYGYTFGSGTRLTVV.

The gene calls are TRBV13 and TRBJ2-5; D is possibly TRBD1 (6 bases). Trimming removed 5 bases from V and 5 bases from J, with 12 bases in between. The CDR3 spans 13 residues. Germline loops: CDR1 PRHDT, CDR2 FYEKMQ (reference sequence). The CDR3 region has the DNA TGTGCCAGCAGCCCCTTGAGGGGGGAGACCCAGTACTTC. This sequence encodes CASSPLRGETQYF.

The chain links TRBV6-2 or TRBV6-3 to TRBJ1-5, with TRBD1 matching 9 bases. Germline V gives CDR1 MNHEY, CDR2 SVGEGT. V lost 1 base to trimming and J lost 4 bases; unmatched junction nucleotides: 5. CDR3 length: 16 residues. The chain's CDR3 is CASSYWTGVANQPQHF. Written as DNA, the CDR3 is TGTGCCAGCAGTTACTGGACAGGGGTGGCAAATCAGCCCCAGCATTTT.